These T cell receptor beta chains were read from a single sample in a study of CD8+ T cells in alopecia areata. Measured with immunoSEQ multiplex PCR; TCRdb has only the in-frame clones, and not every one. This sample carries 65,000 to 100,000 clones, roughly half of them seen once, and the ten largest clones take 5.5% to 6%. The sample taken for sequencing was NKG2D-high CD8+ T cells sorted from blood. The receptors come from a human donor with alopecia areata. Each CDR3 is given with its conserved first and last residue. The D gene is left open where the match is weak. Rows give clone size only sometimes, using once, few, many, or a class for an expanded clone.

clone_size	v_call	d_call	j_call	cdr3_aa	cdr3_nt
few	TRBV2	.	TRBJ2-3	CASRERAADTQYF	TGTGCCAGCAGAGAGAGGGCTGCAGATACGCAGTATTTT
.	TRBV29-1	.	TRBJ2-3	CSVEGENTDTQYF	TGCAGCGTTGAAGGGGAAAATACGGATACGCAGTATTTT
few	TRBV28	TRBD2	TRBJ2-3	CASSPRTSGRRDTQYF	TGTGCCAGCAGTCCCCGGACTAGCGGGAGAAGAGATACGCAGTATTTT
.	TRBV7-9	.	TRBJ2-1	CASRSSSYNEQFF	TGTGCCAGCAGATCTAGCTCCTACAATGAGCAGTTCTTC
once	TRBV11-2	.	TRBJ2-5	CASSGQTGAQYF	TGTGCCAGCAGCGGCCAAACGGGGGCCCAGTACTTC
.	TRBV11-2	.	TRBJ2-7	CASRAGTAYEQYF	TGTGCCAGCAGGGCCGGGACGGCATACGAGCAGTACTTC
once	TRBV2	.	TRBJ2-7	CASSDVDRTYEQYF	TGTGCCAGCAGCGACGTGGACAGAACCTACGAGCAGTACTTC
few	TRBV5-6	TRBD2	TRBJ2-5	CASSLVGLAQETQYF	TGTGCCAGCAGCTTGGTAGGACTAGCGCAAGAGACCCAGTACTTC
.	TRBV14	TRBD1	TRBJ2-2	CASSQRDRGAGELFF	TGTGCCAGCAGCCAGAGGGACAGGGGGGCCGGGGAGCTGTTTTTT
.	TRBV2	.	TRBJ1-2	CASTASLYGYTF	TGTGCCAGCACCGCGTCCCTCTATGGCTACACCTTC
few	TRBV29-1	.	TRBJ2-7	CSVASGYEQYF	TGCAGCGTTGCCTCCGGGTACGAGCAGTACTTC
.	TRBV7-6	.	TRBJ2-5	CASSLAPSTETQYF	TGTGCCAGCAGCTTAGCGCCATCTACAGAGACCCAGTACTTC
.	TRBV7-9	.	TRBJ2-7	CASRGLAVYEQYF	TGTGCCAGCAGAGGGCTAGCAGTATACGAGCAGTACTTC
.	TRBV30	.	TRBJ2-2	CAWSGDTGELFF	TGTGCCTGGAGTGGGGACACCGGGGAGCTGTTTTTT
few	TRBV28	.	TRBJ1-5	CASSFRFGNQPQHF	TGTGCCAGCAGTTTCAGGTTTGGCAATCAGCCCCAGCATTTT
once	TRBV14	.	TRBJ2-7	CASSQDHTGSYEQYF	TGTGCCAGCAGCCAAGATCACACAGGGTCCTACGAGCAGTACTTC
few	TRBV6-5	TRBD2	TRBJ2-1	CASSYLAGYNEQFF	TGTGCCAGCAGTTACCTAGCGGGCTACAATGAGCAGTTCTTC
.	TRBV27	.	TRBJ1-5	CASSLRGGQPQHF	TGTGCCAGCAGTCTCCGAGGGGGTCAGCCCCAGCATTTT
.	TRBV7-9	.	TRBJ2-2	CASSLTGELFF	TGTGCCAGCAGCTTAACCGGGGAGCTGTTTTTT
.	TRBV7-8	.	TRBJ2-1	CASSLVGNEQFF	TGTGCCAGCAGCTTAGTTGGCAATGAGCAGTTCTTC
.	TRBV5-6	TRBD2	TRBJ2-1	CASSSWEGEQFF	TGTGCCAGCAGTTCCTGGGAGGGGGAGCAGTTCTTC
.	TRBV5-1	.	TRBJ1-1	CASSLPSGDTEAFF	TGCGCCAGCAGCCTTCCTTCAGGGGATACTGAAGCTTTCTTT
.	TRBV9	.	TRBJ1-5	CASSASRVAGTSPQHF	TGTGCCAGCAGCGCAAGTCGGGTGGCAGGGACCTCGCCCCAGCATTTT
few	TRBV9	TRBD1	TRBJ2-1	CASSVTGAPYNEQFF	TGTGCCAGCAGCGTGACAGGGGCCCCCTACAATGAGCAGTTCTTC
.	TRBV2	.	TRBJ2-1	CASPRKGLGDEQFF	TGTGCCAGCCCCCGAAAGGGGCTCGGGGATGAGCAGTTCTTC
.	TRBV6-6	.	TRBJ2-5	CASGISKETQYF	TGTGCCAGTGGAATCTCAAAAGAGACCCAGTACTTC
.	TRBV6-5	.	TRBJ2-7	CASTGGWSEQYF	TGTGCCAGCACCGGGGGCTGGAGCGAGCAGTACTTC
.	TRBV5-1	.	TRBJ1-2	CASSLDWNYGYTF	TGCGCCAGCAGCTTGGACTGGAACTATGGCTACACCTTC
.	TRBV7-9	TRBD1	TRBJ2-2	CASSPETGTNTGELFF	TGTGCCAGCAGTCCGGAGACAGGGACGAACACCGGGGAGCTGTTTTTT
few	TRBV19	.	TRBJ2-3	CASSTPAEPTDTQYF	TGTGCCAGTAGTACCCCAGCGGAGCCCACAGATACGCAGTATTTT
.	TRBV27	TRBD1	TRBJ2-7	CASSPAGQGPTMAWEQYF	TGTGCCAGCAGTCCCGCGGGACAGGGCCCGACCATGGCTTGGGAGCAGTACTTC
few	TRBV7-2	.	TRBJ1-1	CASSLEVTSNTEAFF	TGTGCCAGCAGCTTAGAAGTGACATCGAACACTGAAGCTTTCTTT
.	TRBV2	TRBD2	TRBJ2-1	CASSDASGGHNEQFF	TGTGCCAGCAGTGATGCTAGCGGGGGACACAATGAGCAGTTCTTC
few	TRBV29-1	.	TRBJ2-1	CSVGGNNEQFF	TGCAGCGTTGGAGGAAACAATGAGCAGTTCTTC
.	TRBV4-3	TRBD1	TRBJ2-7	CASSQDTTGTGYTYEQYF	TGCGCCAGCAGCCAAGACACTACCGGGACAGGGTACACCTACGAGCAGTACTTC
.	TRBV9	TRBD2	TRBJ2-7	CASSVAGGSGEQYF	TGTGCCAGCAGCGTAGCCGGCGGGAGTGGCGAGCAGTACTTC
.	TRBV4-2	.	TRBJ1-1	CASRWGSDTEAFF	TGTGCCAGCAGGTGGGGATCGGACACTGAAGCTTTCTTT
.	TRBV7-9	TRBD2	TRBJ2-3	CASSFPRGSRDTQYF	TGTGCCAGCAGCTTCCCGCGGGGGAGTAGAGATACGCAGTATTTT
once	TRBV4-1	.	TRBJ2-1	CASSQTGSDEQFF	TGCGCCAGCAGCCAAACAGGGTCTGATGAGCAGTTCTTC
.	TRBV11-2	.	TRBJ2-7	CASSRWTREQYF	TGTGCCAGCAGCCGTTGGACACGGGAGCAGTACTTC
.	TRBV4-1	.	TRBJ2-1	CASSQGTYDYNEQFF	TGCGCCAGCAGCCAGGGGACATACGACTACAATGAGCAGTTCTTC
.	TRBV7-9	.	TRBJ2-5	CASSSYTGRLQETQYF	TGTGCCAGCAGCTCCTACACCGGACGTCTCCAAGAGACCCAGTACTTC
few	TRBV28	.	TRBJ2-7	CASSLVRLTSSYEQYF	TGTGCCAGCAGTTTGGTTCGACTGACTAGCTCCTACGAGCAGTACTTC
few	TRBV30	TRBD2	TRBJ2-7	CAWSRIAGVHEQYF	TGTGCCTGGAGTCGTATAGCGGGAGTCCACGAGCAGTACTTC
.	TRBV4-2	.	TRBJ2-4	CASSQDLGLGNIQYF	TGTGCCAGCAGCCAAGATCTTGGACTCGGAAACATTCAGTACTTC